A selection of T cell receptor beta chains follows, all from one sample in a study of T cell responses to AZD1222 COVID-19 vaccine. Libraries were prepared by immunoSEQ multiplex PCR; TCRdb keeps only in-frame clonotypes and omits some of them. The sample carries 150,000 or so clones, around 92% recorded once. Sequencing used peripheral blood, obtained on day 0 of AZD1222 vaccination. Receptor source: an adult in good health. The CDR3 runs from the conserved cysteine through the conserved F or W. A D gene is named only where the DNA matches it firmly. For some rows the clone size is stated as once, few or many, or as a class when expanded; others skip it.

TRBJ2-3	TRBV5-4	.	.	CASSPGRGTTDTQYF	TGTGCCAGCAGCCCAGGCAGGGGAACCACAGATACGCAGTATTTT
TRBJ1-3	TRBV10-3	.	.	CAISEGVGSGNTIYF	TGTGCCATCAGTGAAGGAGTCGGCTCTGGAAACACCATATATTTT
TRBJ1-4	TRBV29-1	.	once	CSATDTREINEKLFF	TGCAGCGCCACAGACACACGGGAGATCAATGAAAAACTGTTTTTT
TRBJ2-4	TRBV2	.	.	CASSGRVAKNIQYF	TGTGCCAGCAGTGGCAGGGTGGCCAAAAACATTCAGTACTTC
TRBJ2-7	TRBV7-2	.	.	CASSLARGRQYEQYF	TGTGCCAGCAGCTTAGCGCGTGGCAGACAATACGAGCAGTACTTC
TRBJ2-1	TRBV4-2	.	.	CASSQEPRDLNEQFF	TGTGCCAGCAGCCAAGAACCCAGGGATTTGAATGAGCAGTTCTTC
TRBJ1-1	TRBV3-1/TRBV3-2	.	.	CASSQVRLPRALNTEAFF	TGTGCCAGCAGCCAAGTAAGACTCCCCCGGGCCTTGAACACTGAAGCTTTCTTT
TRBJ1-4	TRBV5-1	TRBD1	once	CASSFRDRGEKLFF	TGCGCCAGCAGCTTCCGGGACAGGGGTGAAAAACTGTTTTTT
TRBJ2-7	TRBV2	TRBD2	.	CASSLSGGSYEQYF	TGTGCCAGCAGTTTGTCGGGGGGATCCTACGAGCAGTACTTC
TRBJ1-1	TRBV2	.	.	CASSEAGVLNTEAFF	TGTGCCAGCAGTGAAGCGGGGGTCCTGAACACTGAAGCTTTCTTT
TRBJ2-7	TRBV25-1	TRBD2	.	CASRDQTSGGLGEQYF	TGTGCCAGCAGGGACCAAACTAGCGGGGGTTTGGGCGAGCAGTACTTC
TRBJ1-3	TRBV7-9	.	.	CASTSAGAGNTIYF	TGTGCCAGCACCTCGGCCGGGGCGGGAAACACCATATATTTT
TRBJ1-5	TRBV7-9	TRBD1	.	CASSLVYQDRVVQPQHF	TGTGCCAGCAGCTTAGTTTACCAGGACAGGGTAGTTCAGCCCCAGCATTTT
TRBJ1-5	TRBV19	.	.	CASTDRQGGNQPQHF	TGTGCCAGTACCGACCGGCAGGGAGGGAATCAGCCCCAGCATTTT
TRBJ2-1	TRBV30	.	once	CAWRSGRGLYNEQFF	TGTGCCTGGAGATCCGGCAGGGGATTGTACAATGAGCAGTTCTTC
TRBJ1-3	TRBV29-1	.	.	CSVGGSSGNTIYF	TGCAGCGTTGGAGGGAGCTCTGGAAACACCATATATTTT
TRBJ2-3	TRBV5-1	.	.	CASSIPGPDTDTQYF	TGCGCCAGCAGCATACCGGGACCAGACACAGATACGCAGTATTTT
TRBJ2-1	TRBV30	TRBD2	.	CARGGSFNEQFF	TGTGCCAGGGGCGGGAGCTTCAATGAGCAGTTCTTC
TRBJ1-1	TRBV7-9	.	.	CASSRVGVTEAFF	TGTGCCAGCAGCCGAGTGGGAGTCACTGAAGCTTTCTTT
TRBJ2-7	TRBV2	.	.	CASSGGHSYEQYF	TGTGCCAGCAGCGGGGGGCACAGCTACGAGCAGTACTTC
TRBJ1-6	TRBV4-3	TRBD1	.	CASSYAGTANSPLHF	TGCGCCAGCAGCTACGCCGGGACAGCCAATTCACCCCTCCACTTT
TRBJ2-6	TRBV7-3	.	.	CASSRTNNVLTF	TGTGCCAGCAGCCGGACTAACAACGTCCTGACTTTC
TRBJ2-1	TRBV5-1	.	.	CASSLPSAYNEQFF	TGCGCCAGCAGCTTACCTAGCGCTTACAATGAGCAGTTCTTC
TRBJ2-7	TRBV20-1	.	.	CSAVQPYEQYF	TGCAGTGCAGTACAGCCCTACGAGCAGTACTTC
TRBJ2-1	TRBV6-2/TRBV6-3	.	.	CASSDPGRLPGQFF	TGTGCCAGCAGTGACCCCGGGCGACTTCCGGGGCAGTTCTTC
TRBJ2-7	TRBV19	.	.	CASSLRQSTEQYF	TGTGCCAGTAGTCTCCGACAGTCAACCGAGCAGTACTTC
TRBJ1-1	TRBV7-9	.	.	CASSTRPWGRDAEAFF	TGTGCCAGCAGCACTCGCCCCTGGGGACGGGACGCTGAAGCTTTCTTT
TRBJ2-7	TRBV7-9	.	.	CASSYRVGYEQYF	TGTGCCAGCAGCTACAGGGTGGGCTACGAGCAGTACTTC
TRBJ2-5	TRBV4-2	TRBD1	once	CASSQDRGRQETQYF	TGTGCCAGCAGCCAGGACAGGGGGCGCCAGGAGACCCAGTACTTC
TRBJ2-1	TRBV7-2	TRBD2	.	CASSHLAGNDNEQFF	TGTGCCAGCAGTCACCTAGCGGGGAACGACAATGAGCAGTTCTTC
TRBJ1-3	TRBV5-1	.	.	CASSLAGTGNTIYF	TGCGCCAGCAGCTTGGCGGGGACTGGAAACACCATATATTTT
TRBJ2-4	TRBV19	.	.	CASSIGAGQGDIQYF	TGTGCCAGTAGTATTGGGGCTGGCCAAGGGGACATTCAGTACTTC
TRBJ2-3	TRBV10-2	.	.	CASILRDTQYF	TGCGCCAGCATACTACGGGATACGCAGTATTTT
TRBJ2-7	TRBV10-3	TRBD2	.	CAISEALAEAEQYF	TGTGCCATCAGTGAAGCGCTAGCGGAGGCCGAGCAGTACTTC
TRBJ1-5	TRBV28	TRBD1	.	CANSGQGGGQPQHF	TGTGCCAACTCGGGACAGGGGGGCGGGCAGCCCCAGCATTTT
TRBJ2-7	TRBV5-1	.	.	CASSSQGSHGDEQYF	TGCGCCAGCAGCTCTCAAGGGTCTCACGGGGACGAGCAGTACTTC
TRBJ1-5	TRBV19	.	.	CAISLGVDQPQHF	TGTGCCATCAGTCTGGGGGTAGATCAGCCCCAGCATTTT
TRBJ2-5	TRBV5-1	.	.	CASSLLSGIQETQYF	TGCGCCAGCAGCTTGTTGTCCGGGATCCAAGAGACCCAGTACTTC
TRBJ2-1	TRBV6-2/TRBV6-3	TRBD2	.	CASSYPGDSWRGGSGEQFF	TGTGCCAGCAGTTACCCGGGCGATAGTTGGCGGGGGGGCTCTGGTGAGCAGTTCTTC
TRBJ1-5	TRBV12-3/TRBV12-4	.	.	CASSLAGGQPQHF	TGTGCCAGCAGTTTAGCGGGGGGTCAGCCCCAGCATTTT
TRBJ1-1	TRBV21-1	.	.	CASKKQGAHTEAFF	TGTGCCAGCAAAAAACAGGGGGCGCACACTGAAGCTTTCTTT
TRBJ2-7	TRBV7-2	TRBD1	.	CASSVDRTSSYEQYF	TGTGCCAGCAGCGTGGACAGGACCAGCTCCTACGAGCAGTACTTC
TRBJ1-1	TRBV6-5	TRBD1	.	CASSSPAGRGLTEAFF	TGTGCCAGCAGTTCTCCAGCGGGCAGGGGGCTCACTGAAGCTTTCTTT
TRBJ2-2	TRBV9	TRBD1	.	CASGEGGWTNTGELFF	TGTGCCAGTGGTGAAGGGGGCTGGACGAACACCGGGGAGCTGTTTTTT
TRBJ2-2	TRBV5-1	.	.	CASSLALGQSGPGELFF	TGCGCCAGCAGCTTGGCCCTCGGACAGTCAGGGCCCGGGGAGCTGTTTTTT
TRBJ1-2	TRBV5-4	.	.	CASSLVSSFYGYTF	TGTGCCAGCAGCTTGGTTTCCAGTTTCTATGGCTACACCTTC